At least ten counts were recorded for the clone carrying this T cell receptor beta chain. This sample was taken from a study of read filtering for tumor transcriptome and immune sequencing. The CDR3 contains 18 residues. Looked up from germline, CDR1 is SGHAT and CDR2 is FQDESV (reference sequence). The trim removed 2 bases at V and 4 bases at J, leaving 8 bases unmatched. Molecular barcoded adaptors covering alpha/delta and beta/gamma chains were used on roughly 400 ng RNA. TCRdb reprocessed the reads via MiXCR and lists one record per CDR3 protein. The table shows tens of thousands of distinct CDR3 sequences, with approximately 13% occurring only once.

The material sequenced was a population of CD138-negative cells sorted from bone marrow. The sequence was collected from a donor at least 40 years old with multiple myeloma. V usage is TRBV11-1 and J usage is TRBJ2-6; 10 bases align to TRBD1. CDR3 amino acids: CASSLTPRQGAGANVLTF. The CDR3 DNA follows: TGTGCCAGCAGCTTAACCCCCCGACAGGGGGCCGGGGCCAACGTCCTGACTTTC.